What follows describes a single T cell receptor beta chain. Antigen specificity is unknown. The CDR3 consists of 15 residues. V shed 3 bases and J shed 1 base, with 10 bases lying between them. Germline V gene data show CDR1 as DFQATT and CDR2 as SNEGSKA (reference sequence). This entry is derived from a study of T cell repertoires in cytomegalovirus infection. Study at large: CMV epitopes in the study were HLA-C-restricted (recently identified) and HLA-B-restricted (well studied). The public TCR beta signatures pointed to both CMV infection and matching HLA type. Study-wide results and limits: The ex vivo response was dominated by HLA-C-restricted CMV-specific TCR beta clonotypes. The cumulative frequency of public TCR beta families identified carriers of CMV plus the relevant HLA.

TCRdb called the reads again in MiXCR, with one record for every CDR3 protein. The data show approximately 730,000 distinct CDR3 sequences, roughly 30% seen once. Sequences were derived from cultured PBMCs, sampled from culture after CMV antigen stimulation. This clonotype was sampled from a human donor in good health (CMV status not recorded). Some clones in this sample may be carry-over from other donors' samples. The rearrangement links TRBV20-1 to TRBJ1-6; TRBD1 is a possible D gene (6 bases). The CDR3 region is CSASTGLSYNSPLHF. CDR3 in DNA: TGCAGTGCTAGTACAGGGCTGTCCTATAATTCACCCCTCCACTTT.